This T cell receptor (beta chain) stems from a study of human T cells and chemical hapten exposure. Time point of the sample: patch test 3, about 24 weeks after DPC sensitization. Treatment: therapeutic diphenylcyclopropenone sensitization with weekly scalp DPC. Non-pregnant alopecia patients aged 18 to 70, suitable for DPC therapy. Individual cDNA molecules received unique molecular identifiers in the library. TCRdb ran MiXCR on the RACE reads and lists one entry per CDR3 protein. In the table there are 50,000 or so distinct CDR3 sequences, approximately 9.9% of which are singletons. Study-wide results and caveats: Donor immune responses may differ from healthy people's, since all donors had alopecia.

The V gene's germline CDR1 is SGHDT and CDR2 YYEEEE. V gave up 3 bases and J gave up 9 bases, with 22 bases separating them. The CDR3 contains 15 residues. This clonotype has only a few counts. The antigen is not known. The sequencing here drew on whole blood, taken in connection with sensitization to the hapten diphenylcyclopropenone (DPC). This clonotype was sampled from a middle-aged woman with alopecia areata. Some clones in this sample may be carry-over from other donors' samples. The chain joins TRBV5-6 to TRBJ2-7; weak D call: TRBD2 (7 bases). CDR3 amino acids: CASSSRNIQGGAQYF. CDR3 sequence (DNA): TGTGCCAGCAGCTCCCGGAATATACAGGGAGGGGCGCAGTACTTC.